These 4 T cell receptor beta chains were sequenced from one sample in a study of blood T cell repertoires in COVID-19 (dated by TCRdb to the early 2020s). The protocol used for the library was the immunoSEQ multiplex PCR assay. Here the immuneACCESS table is served through TCRdb, limited to in-frame sequences with V and J called. Missing clones are a known gap in these copies; in checked studies unresolved V genes cover under half, and the rest lacks a known reason. This sample is represented by 95,000 to 150,000 clones; roughly 84% of them were singletons. Of the sample, 3% to 4.5% falls within the top ten clones. Material for sequencing was PBMCs or T cells enriched from blood (not recorded which). Every receptor here comes from a woman under 40 who had recovered from COVID-19.

The chain uses TRBV7-3 and TRBJ2-1; TRBD1 is a possible D gene (6 bases). The CDR3 contains 16 residues. V shed 2 bases and J shed 5 bases, with 16 bases lying between them. The V gene's germline CDR1 is SGHTA and CDR2 FQGTGA. In DNA form, the CDR3 reads TGTGCCAGCAGCTTATGGCAGGGGATTTCCAACAATGAGCAGTTCTTC. The encoded protein is CASSLWQGISNNEQFF.

The chain uses TRBV2 and TRBJ2-7; 7 nucleotides line up with TRBD2. The V gene end was trimmed by 7 bases and the J gene end by 2 bases; junction bases not matched to a gene: 5. From germline, CDR1 is SNHLY and CDR2 FYNNEI. The CDR3 covers 13 residues. The DNA of the CDR3 is TGTGCCAGCACTAACGGGGGGACCTACGAGCAGTACTTC. Its translation is CASTNGGTYEQYF.

The rearrangement joins TRBV29-1 to TRBJ2-7; possibly TRBD2 for D (5 bases). In germline, CDR1 is SQVTM, CDR2 ANQGSEA. The V end was cut by 1 base, the J end by 7 bases, with 8 bases between. The CDR3 totals 11 residues. This CDR3 reads CSVEAWEEQYF. In nucleotides, the CDR3 is TGCAGCGTTGAAGCCTGGGAGGAGCAGTACTTC.

This chain uses TRBV29-1 with TRBJ1-1, with a possible D match to TRBD1 (6 bases). This CDR3 region has 12 residues. Trimming stripped 3 bases from V and 5 bases from J, with 10 bases between. From germline, CDR1 is SQVTM and CDR2 ANQGSEA. CDR3 in amino acids: CSVDEGDTEAFF. CDR3 nucleotide sequence: TGCAGCGTTGATGAGGGGGATACTGAAGCTTTCTTT.